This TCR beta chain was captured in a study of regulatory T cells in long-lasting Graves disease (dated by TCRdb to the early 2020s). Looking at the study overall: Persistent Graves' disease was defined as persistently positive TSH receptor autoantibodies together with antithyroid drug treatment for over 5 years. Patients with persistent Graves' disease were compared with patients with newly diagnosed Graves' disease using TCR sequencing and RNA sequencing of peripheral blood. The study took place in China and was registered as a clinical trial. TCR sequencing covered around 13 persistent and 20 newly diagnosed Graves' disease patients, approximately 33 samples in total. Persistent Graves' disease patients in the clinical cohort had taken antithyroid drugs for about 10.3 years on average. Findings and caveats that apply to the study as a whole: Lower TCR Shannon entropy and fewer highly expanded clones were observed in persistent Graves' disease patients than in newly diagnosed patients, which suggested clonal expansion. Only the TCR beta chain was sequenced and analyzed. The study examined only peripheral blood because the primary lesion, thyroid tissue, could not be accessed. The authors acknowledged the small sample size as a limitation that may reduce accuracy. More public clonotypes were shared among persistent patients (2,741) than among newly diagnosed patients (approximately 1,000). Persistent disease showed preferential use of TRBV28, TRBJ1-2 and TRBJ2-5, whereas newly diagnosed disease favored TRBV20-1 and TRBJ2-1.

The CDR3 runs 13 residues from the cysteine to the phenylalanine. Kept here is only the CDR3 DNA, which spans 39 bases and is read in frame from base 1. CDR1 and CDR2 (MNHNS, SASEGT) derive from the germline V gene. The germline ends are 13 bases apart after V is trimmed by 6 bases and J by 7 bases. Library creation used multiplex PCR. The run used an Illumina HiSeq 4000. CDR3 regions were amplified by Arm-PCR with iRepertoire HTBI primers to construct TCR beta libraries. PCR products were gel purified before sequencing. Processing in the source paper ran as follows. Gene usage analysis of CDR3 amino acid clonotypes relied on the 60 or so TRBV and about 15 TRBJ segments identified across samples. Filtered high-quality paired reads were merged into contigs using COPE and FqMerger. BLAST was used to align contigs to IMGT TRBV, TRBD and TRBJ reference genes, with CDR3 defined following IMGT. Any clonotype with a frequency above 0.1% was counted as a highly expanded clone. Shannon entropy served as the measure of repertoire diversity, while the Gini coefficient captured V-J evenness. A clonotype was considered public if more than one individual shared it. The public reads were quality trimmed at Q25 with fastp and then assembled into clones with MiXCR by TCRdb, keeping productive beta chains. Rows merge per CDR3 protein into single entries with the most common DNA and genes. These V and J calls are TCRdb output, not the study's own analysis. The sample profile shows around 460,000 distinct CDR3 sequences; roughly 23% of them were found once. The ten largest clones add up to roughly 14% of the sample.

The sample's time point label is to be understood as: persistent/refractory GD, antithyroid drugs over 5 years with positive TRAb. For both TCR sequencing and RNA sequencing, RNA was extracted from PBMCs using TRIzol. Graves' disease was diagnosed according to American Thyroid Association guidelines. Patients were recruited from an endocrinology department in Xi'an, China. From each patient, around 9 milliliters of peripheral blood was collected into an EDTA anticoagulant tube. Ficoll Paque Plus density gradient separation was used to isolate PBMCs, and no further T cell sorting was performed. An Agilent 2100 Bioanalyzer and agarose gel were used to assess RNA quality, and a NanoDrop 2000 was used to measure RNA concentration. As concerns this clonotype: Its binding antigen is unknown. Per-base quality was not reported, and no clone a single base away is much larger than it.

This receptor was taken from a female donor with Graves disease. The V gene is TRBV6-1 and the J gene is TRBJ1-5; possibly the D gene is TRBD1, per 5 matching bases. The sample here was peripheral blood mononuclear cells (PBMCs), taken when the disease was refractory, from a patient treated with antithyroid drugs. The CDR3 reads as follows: CASRIGVAQPQHF. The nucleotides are TGTGCCAGCAGGATAGGGGTAGCACAGCCCCAGCATTTT.